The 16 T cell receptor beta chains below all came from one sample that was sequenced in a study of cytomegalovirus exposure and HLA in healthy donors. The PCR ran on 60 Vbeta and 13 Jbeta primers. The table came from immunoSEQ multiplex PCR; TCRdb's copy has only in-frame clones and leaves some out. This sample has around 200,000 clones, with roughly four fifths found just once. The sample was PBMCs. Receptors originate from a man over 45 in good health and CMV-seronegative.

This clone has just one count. CDR3 amino acids: CASSLSSGQGVLYGYTF. As DNA, the CDR3 is TGTGCCAGCAGTTTATCTTCGGGACAGGGGGTTCTCTATGGCTACACCTTC. The chain has TRBV28 and TRBJ1-2; TRBD1 matches 11 bases. This CDR3 has 17 amino acids. Germline trimming cut 1 base from V and 4 bases from J; bases unmatched to any gene: 8. CDR1 is MDHEN and CDR2 is SYDVKM in the germline V gene.

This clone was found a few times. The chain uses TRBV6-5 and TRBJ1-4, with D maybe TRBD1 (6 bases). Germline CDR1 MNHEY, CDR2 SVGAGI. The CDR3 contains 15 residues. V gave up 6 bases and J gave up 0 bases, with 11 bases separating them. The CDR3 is CASRRDTATNEKLFF. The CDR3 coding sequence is TGTGCCAGCAGGAGGGACACAGCAACTAATGAAAAACTGTTTTTT.

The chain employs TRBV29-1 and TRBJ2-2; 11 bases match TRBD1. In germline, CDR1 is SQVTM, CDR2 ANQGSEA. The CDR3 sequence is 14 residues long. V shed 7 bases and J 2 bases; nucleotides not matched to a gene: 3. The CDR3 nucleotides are TGCAGCGCTGGACAGGGGGCAAACACCGGGGAGCTGTTTTTT. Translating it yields CSAGQGANTGELFF.

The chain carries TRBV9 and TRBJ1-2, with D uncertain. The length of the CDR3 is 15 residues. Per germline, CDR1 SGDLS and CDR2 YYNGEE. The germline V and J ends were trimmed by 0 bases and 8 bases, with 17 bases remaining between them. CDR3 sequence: CASSVGGYLEGGYTF. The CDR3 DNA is TGTGCCAGCAGCGTAGGCGGATATCTCGAGGGAGGCTACACCTTC.

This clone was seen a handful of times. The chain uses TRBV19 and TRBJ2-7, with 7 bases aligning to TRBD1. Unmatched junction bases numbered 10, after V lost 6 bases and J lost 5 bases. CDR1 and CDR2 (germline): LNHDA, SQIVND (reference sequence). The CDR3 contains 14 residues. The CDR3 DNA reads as TGTGCCAGTAGCGAGGGGGCTGGTTTGAACGAGCAGTACTTC. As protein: CASSEGAGLNEQYF.

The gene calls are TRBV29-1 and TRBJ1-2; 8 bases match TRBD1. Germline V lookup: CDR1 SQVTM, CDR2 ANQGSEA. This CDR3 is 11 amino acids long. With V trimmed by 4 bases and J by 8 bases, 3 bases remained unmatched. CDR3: CSVATGVGYTF. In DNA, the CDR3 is TGCAGCGTTGCGACAGGGGTCGGCTACACCTTC.

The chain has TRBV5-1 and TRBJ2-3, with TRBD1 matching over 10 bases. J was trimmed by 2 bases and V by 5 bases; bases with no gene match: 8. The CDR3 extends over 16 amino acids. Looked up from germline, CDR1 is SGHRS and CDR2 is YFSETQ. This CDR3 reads CASSPEGQGLTDTQYF. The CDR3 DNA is TGCGCCAGCAGTCCCGAGGGACAGGGGCTCACAGATACGCAGTATTTT. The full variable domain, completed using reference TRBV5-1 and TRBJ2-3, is KAGVTQTPRYLIKTRGQQVTLSCSPISGHRSVSWYQQTPGQGLQFLFEYFSETQRNKGNFPGRFSGRQFSNSRSEMNVSTLELGDSALYLCASSPEGQGLTDTQYFGPGTRLTVL.

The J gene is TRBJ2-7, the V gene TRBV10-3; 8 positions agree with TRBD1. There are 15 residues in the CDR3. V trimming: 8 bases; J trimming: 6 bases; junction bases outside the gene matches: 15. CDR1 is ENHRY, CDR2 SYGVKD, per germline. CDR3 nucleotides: TGTGCCATCGAGGTAGTTCGGACAGGGTGCGGCGAGCAGTACTTC. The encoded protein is CAIEVVRTGCGEQYF.

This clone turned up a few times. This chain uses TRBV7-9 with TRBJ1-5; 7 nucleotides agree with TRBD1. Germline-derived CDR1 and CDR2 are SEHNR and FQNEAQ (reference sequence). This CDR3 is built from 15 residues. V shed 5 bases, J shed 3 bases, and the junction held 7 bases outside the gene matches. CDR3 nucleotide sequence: TGTGCCAGCAGCCCGTCCGGACAGGACAATCAGCCCCAGCATTTT. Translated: CASSPSGQDNQPQHF.

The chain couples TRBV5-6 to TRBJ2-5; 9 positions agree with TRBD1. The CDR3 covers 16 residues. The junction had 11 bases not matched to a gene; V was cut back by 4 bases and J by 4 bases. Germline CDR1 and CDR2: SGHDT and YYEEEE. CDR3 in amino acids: CASSPRQGVKGETQYF. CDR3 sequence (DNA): TGTGCCAGCAGCCCGCGACAGGGGGTAAAGGGAGAGACCCAGTACTTC.

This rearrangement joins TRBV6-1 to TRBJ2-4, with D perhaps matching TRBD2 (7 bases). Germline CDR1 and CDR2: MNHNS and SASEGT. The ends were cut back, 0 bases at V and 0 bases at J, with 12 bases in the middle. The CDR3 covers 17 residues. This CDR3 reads CASSEAGGPIAKNIQYF. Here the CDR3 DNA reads TGTGCCAGCAGTGAAGCGGGGGGGCCGATAGCCAAAAACATTCAGTACTTC.

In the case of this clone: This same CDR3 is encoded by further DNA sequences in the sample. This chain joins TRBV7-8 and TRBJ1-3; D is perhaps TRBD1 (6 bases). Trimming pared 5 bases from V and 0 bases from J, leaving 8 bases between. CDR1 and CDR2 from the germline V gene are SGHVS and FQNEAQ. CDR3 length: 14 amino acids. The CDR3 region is CASSLTGSGNTIYF. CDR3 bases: TGTGCCAGCAGCCTGACAGGCTCTGGAAACACCATATATTTT.

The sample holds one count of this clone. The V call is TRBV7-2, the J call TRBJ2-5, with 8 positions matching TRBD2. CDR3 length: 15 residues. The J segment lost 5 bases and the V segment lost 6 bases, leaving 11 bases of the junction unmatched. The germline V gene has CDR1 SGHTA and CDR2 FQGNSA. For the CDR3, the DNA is TGTGCCAGCAGTTATCAGCGGGGGCCGGCGGAGACCCAGTACTTC. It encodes CASSYQRGPAETQYF.

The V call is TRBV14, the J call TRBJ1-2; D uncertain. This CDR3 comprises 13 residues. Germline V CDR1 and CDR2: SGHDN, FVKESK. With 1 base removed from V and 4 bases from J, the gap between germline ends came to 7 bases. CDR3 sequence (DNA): TGTGCCAGCAGCCAAGTTTCGGGCTATGGCTACACCTTC. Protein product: CASSQVSGYGYTF.

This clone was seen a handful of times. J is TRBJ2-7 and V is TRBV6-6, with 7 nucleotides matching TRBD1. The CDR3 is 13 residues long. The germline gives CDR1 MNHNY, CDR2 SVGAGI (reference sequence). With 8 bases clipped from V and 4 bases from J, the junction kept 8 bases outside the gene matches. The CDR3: CASSDRSLYEQYF. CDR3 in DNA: TGTGCCAGCTCGGACAGGTCCCTTTACGAGCAGTACTTC.

CDR3 in DNA: TGTGCCAGCAGCTTAAGCCAATCGGGTACGCAGTATTTT. It yields the protein CASSLSQSGTQYF. V and J are TRBV11-3 and TRBJ2-3; the D is unclear. V lost 2 bases to trimming and J lost 8 bases, with 11 bases between them. From germline, CDR1 is SGHNT and CDR2 YENEEA. The CDR3 contains 13 residues.